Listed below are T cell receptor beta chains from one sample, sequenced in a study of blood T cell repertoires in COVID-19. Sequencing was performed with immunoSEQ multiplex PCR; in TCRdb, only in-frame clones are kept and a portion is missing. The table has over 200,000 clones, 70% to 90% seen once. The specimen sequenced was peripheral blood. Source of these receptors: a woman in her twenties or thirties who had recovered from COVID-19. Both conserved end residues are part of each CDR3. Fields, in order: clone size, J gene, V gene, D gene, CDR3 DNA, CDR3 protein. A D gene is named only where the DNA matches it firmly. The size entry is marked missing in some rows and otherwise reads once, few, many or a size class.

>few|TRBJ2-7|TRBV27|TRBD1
TGTGCCAGCAGTCCGAGACAGGGGGGGTCGGTCGAGCAGTACTTC
CASSPRQGGSVEQYF
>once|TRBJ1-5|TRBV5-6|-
TGTGCCAGCAGCTTGCTGCAGGGATCTCAGCCCCAGCATTTT
CASSLLQGSQPQHF
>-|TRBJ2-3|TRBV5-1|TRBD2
TGCGCCAGCAGCTTGGGACTAGCGGGGGGATCCTTTAGCACAGATACGCAGTATTTT
CASSLGLAGGSFSTDTQYF
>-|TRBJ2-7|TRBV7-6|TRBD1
TGTGCCAGCAGCTTTCAGAGCGGCAGGGGGTTCAACGAGCAGTACTTC
CASSFQSGRGFNEQYF
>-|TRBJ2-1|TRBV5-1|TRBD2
TGCGCCAGCAGCTCCGCCAGCGGGGCCTTTGATGAGCAGTTCTTC
CASSSASGAFDEQFF
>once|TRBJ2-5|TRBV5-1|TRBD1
TGCGCCAGCAGCACGACAGGGGGCGGAGAGACCCAGTACTTC
CASSTTGGGETQYF
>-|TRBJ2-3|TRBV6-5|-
TGTGCCAGCAGCCCGATCGGACAGAATTGGGATACGCAGTATTTT
CASSPIGQNWDTQYF
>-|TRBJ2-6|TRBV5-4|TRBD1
TGTGCCAGCAGCCCAGCCGCAATACTACAGGGGGCTGGGGCCAACGTCCTGACTTTC
CASSPAAILQGAGANVLTF
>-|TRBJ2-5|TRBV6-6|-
TGTGCCAGCAGATCGGAGAGGCAGTACTTC
CASRSERQYF
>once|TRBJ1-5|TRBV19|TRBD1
TGTGCCAGTAGTCTCATACAGGGGTTAGGGCATCAGCCCCAGCATTTT
CASSLIQGLGHQPQHF
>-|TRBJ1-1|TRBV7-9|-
TGTGCCAGCAGCTTAGTTCCGGGCACTGAAGCTTTCTTT
CASSLVPGTEAFF
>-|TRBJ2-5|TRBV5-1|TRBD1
TGCGCCAGCAGCTTGAATACAGGGGAAGAGACCCAGTACTTC
CASSLNTGEETQYF
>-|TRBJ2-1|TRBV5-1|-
TGCGCCAGCAGCCCGGGACTTTGGGCGATCTACAATGAGCAGTTCTTC
CASSPGLWAIYNEQFF
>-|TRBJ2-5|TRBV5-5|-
TGTGCCAGCAGCTCCGGGGGGCGGCTTATCGAGACCCAGTACTTC
CASSSGGRLIETQYF
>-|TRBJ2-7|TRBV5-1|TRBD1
TGCGCCAGCAGCTTGGGGGACAGGGATCTCCACGAGCAGTACTTC
CASSLGDRDLHEQYF
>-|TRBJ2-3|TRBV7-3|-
TGTGCCAGCAGCCCCGTAGGGGCAGATGCAGATACGCAGTATTTT
CASSPVGADADTQYF
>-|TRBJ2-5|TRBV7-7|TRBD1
TGTGCCAGCAGCCGATCCGGGACAGGATACAAAGAGACCCAGTACTTC
CASSRSGTGYKETQYF
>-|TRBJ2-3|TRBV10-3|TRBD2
TGTGCCATCAGTGAGTCCAACCTAGCGGGGGGGCCGGTAGATACGCAGTATTTT
CAISESNLAGGPVDTQYF
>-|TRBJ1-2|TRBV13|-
TGTGCCAGCAGCTCGGGTCCAACTAACTATGGCTACACCTTC
CASSSGPTNYGYTF
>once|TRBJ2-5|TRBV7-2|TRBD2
TGTGCCAGCAGCTTAGGTGGGGGGGTACGAGAGACCCAGTACTTC
CASSLGGGVRETQYF
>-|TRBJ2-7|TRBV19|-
TGTGCCAGTAGTTTGACCGGATACGGACAGCCCGAGCAGTACTTC
CASSLTGYGQPEQYF
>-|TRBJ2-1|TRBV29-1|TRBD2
TGCAGCGTTGCTGGAGCGGGGGGTTTCAATGAGCAGTTCTTC
CSVAGAGGFNEQFF
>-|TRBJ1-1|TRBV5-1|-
TGCGCCAGCAGCATCCTCAGGGGCGGTACTGAAGCTTTCTTT
CASSILRGGTEAFF
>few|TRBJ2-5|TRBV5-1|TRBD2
TGCGCCAGCAGCTTACTAGCGGGGGCGGGAGAGACCCAGTACTTC
CASSLLAGAGETQYF
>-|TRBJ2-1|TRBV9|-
TGTGCCAGCAGCGTAGGGACTTCCCCCCCCAATGAGCAGTTCTTC
CASSVGTSPPNEQFF
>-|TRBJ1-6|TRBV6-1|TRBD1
TGTGCCAGCAGCGAACAGGGGGCTTTCGGCTATAATTCACCCCTCCACTTT
CASSEQGAFGYNSPLHF
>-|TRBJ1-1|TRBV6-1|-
TGTGCCAGCAGTGAACGTCAGGCCCTGAACACTGAAGCTTTCTTT
CASSERQALNTEAFF
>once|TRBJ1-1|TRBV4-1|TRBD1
TGCGCCAGCAGCCACAGGGGGCCGGGGACTGAAGCTTTCTTT
CASSHRGPGTEAFF
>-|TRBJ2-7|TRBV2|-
TGTGCCAGCAGCGAGGCGACCCCTCTTCTGTTCTACGAGCAGTACTTC
CASSEATPLLFYEQYF
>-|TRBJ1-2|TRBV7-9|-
TGTGCCAGCAGCTTAGGGGAGGTGGGCTACACCTTC
CASSLGEVGYTF
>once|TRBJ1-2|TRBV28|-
TGTGCCAGCAGCGAGACAGCCATCTATGGCTACACCTTC
CASSETAIYGYTF
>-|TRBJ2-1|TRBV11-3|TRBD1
TGTGCCAGCAGCCCCTCAGGGGGCTACAATGAGCAGTTCTTC
CASSPSGGYNEQFF
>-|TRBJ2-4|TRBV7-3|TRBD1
TGTGCCAGCAGCGTAACCGGAACAGGGGGCTCCGCTCAGGACATTCAGTACTTC
CASSVTGTGGSAQDIQYF
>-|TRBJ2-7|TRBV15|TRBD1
TGTGCCACCAGCAAAACAGGGGGTTTTGTGTACGAGCAGTACTTC
CATSKTGGFVYEQYF
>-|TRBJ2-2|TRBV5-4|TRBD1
TGTGCCAGCAGCCAAGAGACAGGGCAGAACACCGGGGAGCTGTTTTTT
CASSQETGQNTGELFF
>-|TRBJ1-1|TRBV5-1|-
TGCGCCAGCAGCTTGGAGGAGGGCACTGAAGCTTTCTTT
CASSLEEGTEAFF
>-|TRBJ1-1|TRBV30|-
TGTGCCTGGAGTGTAGTATCGGGGTTTTACGCTGAAGCTTTCTTT
CAWSVVSGFYAEAFF
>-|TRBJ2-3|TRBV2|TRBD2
TGTGCCAGCGGTGGCGGGGGAGCAACAGATACGCAGTATTTT
CASGGGGATDTQYF
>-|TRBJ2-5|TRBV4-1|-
TGCGCCAGCAGCCAGGCAACCGGGTGGGAGGAGACCCAGTACTTC
CASSQATGWEETQYF
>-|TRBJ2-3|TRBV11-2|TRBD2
TGTGCCAGCAGCTCACTTAGCGGGGGGGCCACAGATACGCAGTATTTT
CASSSLSGGATDTQYF
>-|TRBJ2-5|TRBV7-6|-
TGTGCCAGCAGCTTAAGGTCGGCCAGGGGACAAGAGACCCAGTACTTC
CASSLRSARGQETQYF
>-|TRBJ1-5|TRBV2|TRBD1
TGTGCCAGCAGGGACAGGGGGATCGGACAGCCCCAGCATTTT
CASRDRGIGQPQHF
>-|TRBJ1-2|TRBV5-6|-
TGTGCCAGCAGCTTACAGGGCAGGGACTATGGCTACACCTTC
CASSLQGRDYGYTF
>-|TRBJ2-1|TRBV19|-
TGTGCCAGTAGTATAGTATCGATTAGTAGGGGTGAGCAGTTCTTC
CASSIVSISRGEQFF
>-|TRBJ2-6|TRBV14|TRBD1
TGTGCCAGCAGCCGGGACAGGGGAAGTGGGGCCAACGTCCTGACTTTC
CASSRDRGSGANVLTF
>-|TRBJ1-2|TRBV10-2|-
TGCGCCAGCAGTGACGGCAGGGGCCATGGCTACACCTTC
CASSDGRGHGYTF
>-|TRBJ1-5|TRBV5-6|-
TGTGCCAGCAGCTCCCAGGGCTGGCAGCCCCAGCATTTT
CASSSQGWQPQHF
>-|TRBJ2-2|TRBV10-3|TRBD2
TGTGCCATCAGGGGACTACCACCCGGGGAGCTGCTTTTT
CAIRGLPPGELLF
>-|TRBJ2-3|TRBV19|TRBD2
TGTGCCAGTAATTTCCGGACTAGCGGGGGGGCCTTACTAGGCACAGATACGCAGTATTTT
CASNFRTSGGALLGTDTQYF
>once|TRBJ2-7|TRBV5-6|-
TGTGCCAGCAGCTTTGTCAGTTCCTACGAGCAGTACTTC
CASSFVSSYEQYF
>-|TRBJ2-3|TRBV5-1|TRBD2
TGCGCCAGCAGAAAGGGACTACCTAACACAGATACGCAGTATTTT
CASRKGLPNTDTQYF
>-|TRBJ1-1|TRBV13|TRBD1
TGTGCCAGCAGCTACCGTACGGACAGGGGATTTAGGACTGAAGCTTTCTTT
CASSYRTDRGFRTEAFF
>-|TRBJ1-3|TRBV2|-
TGTGCCAGCCCGCCGGTGCCTGGAAACACCATATATTTT
CASPPVPGNTIYF
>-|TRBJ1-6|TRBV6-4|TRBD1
TGTGCCAGCAGTGGGGGACAGAATTCACCCCTCCACTTT
CASSGGQNSPLHF
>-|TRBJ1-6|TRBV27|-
TGTGCCAGCAGTCAATCGGTTGTTCGGGGCGGGGTGGATTCACCCCTCCACTTT
CASSQSVVRGGVDSPLHF